A single sample gave rise to the 32 T cell receptor beta chains below, sequenced in a study of cytomegalovirus exposure and HLA in healthy donors. PCR used 60 Vbeta primers and 13 Jbeta primers. Assay: immunoSEQ multiplex PCR; the TCRdb copy retains only in-frame clones and omits some. The sample table sets out about 150,000 clones. Input material: PBMCs. These receptors originate from a woman in her 50s in good health and CMV-seronegative.

The V and J genes are TRBV30 and TRBJ1-4, with D perhaps TRBD1 (6 bases). The V gene's germline CDR1 is GTSNPN and CDR2 SVGIG (reference sequence). The CDR3 runs 12 residues. V lost 4 bases and J 4 bases, leaving 7 bases between the germline ends. The CDR3 sequence is CAWTGDNEKLFF. The CDR3 DNA is TGTGCCTGGACAGGGGATAATGAAAAACTGTTTTTT. The whole variable domain, remainder taken from reference TRBV30 and TRBJ1-4, is SQTIHQWPATLVQPVGSPLSLECTVEGTSNPNLYWYRQAAGRGLQLLFYSVGIGQISSEVPQNLSASRPQDRQFILSSKKLLLSDSGFYLCAWTGDNEKLFFGSGTQLSVL.

The chain combines TRBV28 with TRBJ1-2; tentatively, D is TRBD1 (5 bases). This CDR3 is built from 15 residues. The V end lost 4 bases, the J end lost 7 bases, and 19 bases lay between the germline ends. Germline V gene sequence: CDR1 MDHEN, CDR2 SYDVKM. CDR3 sequence reads: CASSSPAGGVSGYTF. CDR3 DNA: TGTGCCAGCAGTTCCCCCGCGGGGGGGGTGTCTGGCTACACCTTC.

This sequence joins TRBV5-1 and TRBJ1-6; 9 bases map to TRBD1. Germline V lookup: CDR1 SGHRS, CDR2 YFSETQ. The CDR3 spans 17 residues. With V trimmed by 0 bases and J by 9 bases, 10 bases remained unmatched. This chain's CDR3 is CASSLGATGGIGSPLHF. The CDR3 DNA is TGCGCCAGCAGCTTGGGAGCGACAGGGGGGATAGGTTCACCCCTCCACTTT. The full variable domain, its missing parts supplied by reference TRBV5-1 and TRBJ1-6, is KAGVTQTPRYLIKTRGQQVTLSCSPISGHRSVSWYQQTPGQGLQFLFEYFSETQRNKGNFPGRFSGRQFSNSRSEMNVSTLELGDSALYLCASSLGATGGIGSPLHFGNGTRLTVT.

The chain has TRBV19 and TRBJ2-5; 9 bases fit TRBD1. From germline, CDR1 is LNHDA and CDR2 SQIVND (reference sequence). The CDR3 loop spans 14 amino acids. With 1 base clipped from V and 4 bases from J, the junction kept 1 base outside the gene matches. CDR3 sequence: CASSIGQGGETQYF. The CDR3, as DNA: TGTGCCAGTAGTATAGGACAGGGGGGAGAGACCCAGTACTTC.

J is TRBJ2-3 and V is TRBV27, with a tentative D call TRBD2 (5 bases). Trimming took off 3 bases at V and 2 bases at J, with 9 bases between the two ends. Germline V gives CDR1 MNHEY, CDR2 SMNVEV (reference sequence). This CDR3 is built from 14 residues. The CDR3 DNA reads as TGTGCCAGCAGTTTCGGCGGGTTCACAGATACGCAGTATTTT. It yields the protein CASSFGGFTDTQYF.

The chain links TRBV5-1 to TRBJ2-2; tentatively, D is TRBD2 (5 bases). The V gene's germline CDR1 is SGHRS and CDR2 YFSETQ. With 4 bases removed from V and 7 bases from J, the gap between germline ends came to 17 bases. The CDR3 runs 15 residues. The CDR3 DNA reads TGCGCCAGCAGCACGGGGTCCCGGAACTACGGGGAGCTGTTTTTT. Protein sequence: CASSTGSRNYGELFF.

As DNA, the CDR3 is TGTGCCAGCAGTTTATTGGGGGCGCTGGGTGAGCAGTACTTC. Protein sequence: CASSLLGALGEQYF. The rearrangement uses TRBV27 and TRBJ2-7; D is possibly TRBD1 (6 bases). The CDR3 consists of 14 residues. Germline V lookup: CDR1 MNHEY, CDR2 SMNVEV (reference sequence). V lost 1 base and J lost 7, with 14 bases in between.

The V and J genes are TRBV11-1 and TRBJ1-4, with 8 bases that match TRBD1. The junction had 7 bases not matched to a gene; V was cut back by 3 bases and J by 7 bases. The germline V gene has CDR1 SGHAT and CDR2 FQDESV (reference sequence). The CDR3 runs 15 residues. CDR3 in DNA: TGTGCCAGCAGCTTCTTTGGACAGGGAAGTGAAAAACTGTTTTTT. The encoded protein is CASSFFGQGSEKLFF.

This sequence joins TRBV5-1 and TRBJ1-1; 11 nucleotides match TRBD1. The CDR3 covers 17 residues. The V gene end was trimmed by 4 bases and the J gene end by 1 base; junction bases not matched to a gene: 9. Germline-derived CDR1 and CDR2 are SGHRS and YFSETQ. The CDR3 region is CASSIPGQGVGNTEAFF. The CDR3 DNA reads as TGCGCCAGCAGCATCCCGGGACAGGGGGTTGGGAACACTGAAGCTTTCTTT.

The chain is built from TRBV6-5 and TRBJ2-1; D might be TRBD2 (5 bases). Between the trimmed V and J ends, which lost 5 bases and 9 bases, there was a span of 11 bases. Germline V gene sequence: CDR1 MNHEY, CDR2 SVGAGI. The CDR3 runs to 12 residues. The CDR3 here is CASSRGSGEQFF. The CDR3, as DNA: TGTGCCAGCAGTAGAGGGAGCGGTGAGCAGTTCTTC.

CDR3 bases: TGTGCCTGGACTGTACAATTTGGGGAGAACGAGCAGTACTTC. Translation: CAWTVQFGENEQYF. The chain joins TRBV30 to TRBJ2-7; tentatively, D is TRBD2 (5 bases). The CDR3 consists of 14 residues. Germline-derived CDR1 and CDR2 are GTSNPN and SVGIG (reference sequence). V gave up 4 bases and J gave up 5 bases, with 18 bases separating them.

The chain carries TRBV7-8 and TRBJ1-2; D not certain. The germline V and J ends were trimmed by 4 bases and 4 bases, with 10 bases remaining between them. CDR3 length: 13 amino acids. The V gene's germline CDR1 is SGHVS and CDR2 FQNEAQ. CDR3: CASSYGPGYGYTF. CDR3 bases: TGTGCCAGCAGCTACGGTCCGGGCTATGGCTACACCTTC.

This sequence joins TRBV9 and TRBJ1-3; TRBD1 aligns across 8 bases. Trimming took 0 bases from V and 7 from J; bases not matched to a gene: 6. CDR3 size: 15 residues. Looked up from germline, CDR1 is SGDLS and CDR2 is YYNGEE. In DNA form, the CDR3 reads TGTGCCAGCAGCGTAGGCACAGGGGGGAGGAACACCATATATTTT. This encodes CASSVGTGGRNTIYF.

The rearrangement joins TRBV30 to TRBJ2-3; perhaps TRBD2 as D (6 bases). Deletions cut 1 base from V and 3 bases from J, with 11 bases between. The germline gives CDR1 GTSNPN, CDR2 SVGIG (reference sequence). The CDR3 length is 14 residues. The CDR3 DNA reads TGTGCCTGGAGTGAGACGCGGGGAACAGATACGCAGTATTTT. Amino acids: CAWSETRGTDTQYF.

The V and J genes are TRBV7-9 and TRBJ2-6; 7 nucleotides line up with TRBD1. CDR3 size: 18 residues. After removal of 0 bases from V and 1 base from J, the junction contained 6 bases not matched to a gene. Germline V gives CDR1 SEHNR, CDR2 FQNEAQ (reference sequence). The CDR3 loop is CASSLAKGQTSGANVLTF. The CDR3 DNA sequence: TGTGCCAGCAGCTTAGCGAAGGGACAGACTTCTGGGGCCAACGTCCTGACTTTC.

The chain carries TRBV10-3 and TRBJ2-7; 10 positions agree with TRBD1. Per germline, CDR1 ENHRY and CDR2 SYGVKD. This CDR3 has 16 amino acids. V trimming: 1 base; J trimming: 5 bases; junction bases outside the gene matches: 8. The CDR3 sequence: CAISEWKGQGSHEQYF. The CDR3 DNA is TGTGCCATCAGTGAGTGGAAGGGACAGGGGAGTCACGAGCAGTACTTC.

This rearrangement joins TRBV30 to TRBJ1-5, with D possibly matching TRBD1 (5 bases). This CDR3 has 18 residues. V gave up 3 bases and J gave up 0 bases, with 21 bases separating them. CDR1 GTSNPN and CDR2 SVGIG come from the germline V gene (reference sequence). CDR3 in DNA: TGTGCCTGGAGCCCTAACAAGAGGACAACATATAGCAATCAGCCCCAGCATTTT. This translates into CAWSPNKRTTYSNQPQHF.

The chain combines TRBV27 with TRBJ2-5; 7 bases are shared with TRBD2. The CDR3 is 15 residues long. Germline-derived CDR1 and CDR2 are MNHEY and SMNVEV (reference sequence). Trimming cost V 0 bases and J 5 bases; bases outside gene matches: 6. The CDR3: CASSLSPGGGETQYF. CDR3 DNA: TGTGCCAGCAGTTTATCGCCCGGGGGAGGGGAGACCCAGTACTTC.

V is TRBV13 and J is TRBJ2-7; TRBD1 aligns across 10 bases. Germline CDR1 and CDR2: PRHDT and FYEKMQ (reference sequence). This CDR3 is built from 16 residues. V trimming: 5 bases; J trimming: 4 bases; junction bases outside the gene matches: 11. The CDR3 coding sequence is TGTGCCAGCAGCCTAATTTTCGGGACAGGGGATTACGAGCAGTACTTC. Translation gives CASSLIFGTGDYEQYF.

The chain employs TRBV6-5 and TRBJ2-7; 8 bases align to TRBD2. The V segment lost 5 bases and the J segment 2 bases; nucleotides outside the gene matches: 5. The CDR3 is 14 residues long. Looked up from germline, CDR1 is MNHEY and CDR2 is SVGAGI. The CDR3 coding sequence is TGTGCCAGCAGTCGGACTAGCACCCCCTACGAGCAGTACTTC. Protein sequence: CASSRTSTPYEQYF.

For the CDR3, the DNA is TGTGCCAGCAGCGTAGTGGGGGGGCAGGGAGAGACCCAGTACTTC. As protein: CASSVVGGQGETQYF. The V gene is TRBV9, the J gene TRBJ2-5; D perhaps matches TRBD2 (7 bases). Looked up from germline, CDR1 is SGDLS and CDR2 is YYNGEE. The CDR3 runs to 15 residues. Between the trimmed V and J ends, which lost 0 bases and 4 bases, there was a span of 13 bases.

The chain is built from TRBV4-1 and TRBJ2-7; D possibly corresponds to TRBD2 (5 bases). CDR1 is MGHRA, CDR2 YSYEKL, per germline. Between the trimmed V and J ends, which lost 0 bases and 5 bases, there was a span of 17 bases. The CDR3 is 16 amino acids. Here the CDR3 DNA reads TGCGCCAGCAGCCAAGATCCGGGCACCGAGAGGGACGAGCAGTACTTC. Its protein product is CASSQDPGTERDEQYF.

CDR3 sequence reads: CASSLDGGTYEQYF. The CDR3 DNA reads as TGTGCCAGCAGCTTAGACGGGGGAACCTACGAGCAGTACTTC. This chain connects TRBV5-4 to TRBJ2-7; D is perhaps TRBD2 (6 bases). This CDR3 contains 14 residues. The V gene lost 2 bases and the J gene lost 2 bases, with 11 bases spanning the gap. CDR1 and CDR2 from the germline V gene are SGHNT and YYREEE (reference sequence). Variable domain in full (rest from reference TRBV5-4 and TRBJ2-7): ETGVTQSPTHLIKTRGQQVTLRCSSQSGHNTVSWYQQALGQGPQFIFQYYREEENGRGNFPPRFSGLQFPNYSSELNVNALELDDSALYLCASSLDGGTYEQYFGPGTRLTVT.

The chain employs TRBV25-1 and TRBJ2-7; 11 positions match TRBD2. The J segment lost 6 bases and the V segment lost 3 bases, leaving 7 bases of the junction unmatched. This CDR3 is 15 amino acids long. Per the germline V gene, CDR1 is MGHDK and CDR2 is SYGVNS. The CDR3 coding sequence is TGTGCCAGCAGTGATAGCGGGAGGGCCGGTGGCGAGCAGTACTTC. Its protein is CASSDSGRAGGEQYF.

The V and J genes are TRBV5-1 and TRBJ2-6, with D tentatively TRBD2 (6 bases). Germline CDR1 and CDR2: SGHRS and YFSETQ. V lost 0 bases and J lost 0, with 7 bases in between. The CDR3 has 16 amino acids. CDR3 loop: CASSLVTSSGANVLTF. The CDR3 region has the DNA TGCGCCAGCAGCTTGGTGACTAGCTCTGGGGCCAACGTCCTGACTTTC.

The V and J genes are TRBV28 and TRBJ1-3, with D hard to call. V was pared by 2 bases and J by 2 bases, with 19 bases between. Looked up from germline, CDR1 is MDHEN and CDR2 is SYDVKM. The CDR3 runs to 18 residues. The CDR3 DNA is TGTGCCAGCAGTTTAGGTTTTATGTCGGTCTACGCTGGAAACACCATATATTTT. Amino acid sequence: CASSLGFMSVYAGNTIYF.

The DNA of the CDR3 is TGTGCCAGCAGCTCTAGATTTGGACAGGGGTCAAATGAGCAGTTCTTC. This translates into CASSSRFGQGSNEQFF. This chain joins TRBV7-8 and TRBJ2-1, with TRBD1 matching 9 bases. Germline V gene data show CDR1 as SGHVS and CDR2 as FQNEAQ. The CDR3 totals 16 residues. Trimming took 4 bases from V and 7 from J; bases not matched to a gene: 11.

The rearrangement links TRBV30 to TRBJ1-2; D is possibly TRBD1 (6 bases). Germline CDR1 is GTSNPN and CDR2 is SVGIG (reference sequence). Deletions cut 1 base from V and 5 bases from J, with 14 bases between. The CDR3 runs to 14 residues. In DNA, the CDR3 is TGTGCCTGGAGTGATACGACCCAGGGGTATGGCTACACCTTC. It encodes CAWSDTTQGYGYTF.

J is TRBJ2-7 and V is TRBV5-4; TRBD2 matches at 14 bases. V shed 4 bases and J 6 bases; nucleotides not matched to a gene: 9. The CDR3 is 16 amino acids. Germline CDR1 reads SGHNT; CDR2 reads YYREEE (reference sequence). CDR3: CASSVGLAGDYSEQYF. CDR3 sequence (DNA): TGTGCCAGCAGCGTGGGACTAGCGGGAGACTACTCCGAGCAGTACTTC.

The chain employs TRBV19 and TRBJ1-6; D is perhaps TRBD1 (5 bases). This CDR3 spans 15 amino acids. The V end was cut by 5 bases, the J end by 1 base, with 9 bases between. CDR1 LNHDA and CDR2 SQIVND come from the germline V gene (reference sequence). This CDR3 is CASSRRGSYNSPLHF. CDR3 bases: TGTGCCAGTAGTCGGAGGGGATCCTATAATTCACCCCTCCACTTT.

The chain employs TRBV5-1 and TRBJ1-3; no reliable D call. CDR1 SGHRS and CDR2 YFSETQ come from the germline V gene. The CDR3 consists of 16 residues. Deletions cut 0 bases from V and 0 bases from J, with 10 bases between. The CDR3 coding sequence is TGCGCCAGCAGCTTGGGTCTTGTGTCCTCTGGAAACACCATATATTTT. Translating it yields CASSLGLVSSGNTIYF. Full variable domain (missing parts from reference TRBV5-1 and TRBJ1-3): KAGVTQTPRYLIKTRGQQVTLSCSPISGHRSVSWYQQTPGQGLQFLFEYFSETQRNKGNFPGRFSGRQFSNSRSEMNVSTLELGDSALYLCASSLGLVSSGNTIYFGEGSWLTVV.

J is TRBJ1-2 and V is TRBV5-8, with a tentative D call TRBD1 (6 bases). V was cut by 4 bases and J by 8 bases, with 18 bases left in between. The CDR3 covers 14 residues. CDR1 SGHTS and CDR2 YDEGEE come from the germline V gene. CDR3 bases: TGTGCCAGCAGCCGGATGAACAGGGTGGGCGGCTACACCTTC. Encoded protein: CASSRMNRVGGYTF.